The 27 T cell receptor beta chains below come from one sample, sequenced in a study of T cell repertoires in cytomegalovirus infection. Which antigens these TCRs recognize remains unknown. TCRdb independently ran MiXCR on the reads; one entry per CDR3 protein. The data contain around 71,000 distinct CDR3 sequences, 20% of them singletons. Sample: CD8+ T cells from cultured PBMCs, taken from culture after CMV antigen stimulation. The receptors here all came from a human donor in good health (CMV status not recorded). Some clones in this sample may be carry-over from other donors' samples.

This chain uses TRBV20-1 with TRBJ2-7; weak D call: TRBD2 (6 bases). CDR1 is DFQATT, CDR2 SNEGSKA, per germline (reference sequence). V was cut by 3 bases and J by 0 bases, with 9 bases left in between. The CDR3 is made up of 13 amino acids. The CDR3 sequence is CSASGGPSYEQYF. The CDR3 DNA sequence: TGCAGTGCTAGCGGAGGGCCCTCCTACGAGCAGTACTTC.

This clonotype has only one observation. The rearrangement links TRBV7-3 to TRBJ2-3, with TRBD2 matching over 14 bases. From germline, CDR1 is SGHTA and CDR2 FQGTGA. This CDR3 is built from 19 residues. V gave up 4 bases and J gave up 0 bases; unmatched junction bases: 9. The CDR3 here is CASSSGTSGGPKSTDTQYF. Written as DNA, the CDR3 is TGTGCCAGCAGCTCCGGGACTAGCGGGGGCCCTAAGAGCACAGATACGCAGTATTTT.

The chain carries TRBV7-9 and TRBJ1-2, with no clear D. The CDR3 runs to 14 residues. The V and J ends lost 0 bases and 4 bases respectively, with 9 bases between them. Germline V gene lookup returns CDR1 SEHNR and CDR2 FQNEAQ (reference sequence). The CDR3 DNA reads as TGTGCCAGCAGCTTAGCGCCAGTGACCTATGGCTACACCTTC. Translating gives CASSLAPVTYGYTF.

This clonotype turned up a few times. The chain carries TRBV12-3 or TRBV12-4 and TRBJ1-2, with 8 bases lining up with TRBD1. V shed 6 bases, J shed 1 base, and the junction held 10 bases outside the gene matches. This CDR3 region has 16 residues. The CDR3 spells CASRSSGQDLNYGYTF. As DNA, the CDR3 is TGTGCCAGCAGATCGTCGGGACAGGATCTTAACTATGGCTACACCTTC.

The rearrangement uses TRBV3-1 and TRBJ2-7; unclear D gene. The CDR3 runs to 13 residues. V shed 4 bases and J shed 6 bases, with 13 bases lying between them. Per germline, CDR1 LGHDT and CDR2 YNNKEL (reference sequence). The CDR3 DNA reads as TGTGCCAGCAGCCTCCAAAGACAACCCGAGCAGTACTTC. It translates to CASSLQRQPEQYF.

DNA for the CDR3: TGTGCCAGCAGCTTATCCGGGGGCGATGGCTACACCTTC. It translates to CASSLSGGDGYTF. The genes are TRBV7-9 and TRBJ1-2; possible D gene TRBD1, 6 bases. With 2 bases removed from V and 6 bases from J, the gap between germline ends came to 10 bases. The germline gives CDR1 SEHNR, CDR2 FQNEAQ (reference sequence). This CDR3 has 13 residues. Full variable domain (rest looked up from reference TRBV7-9 and TRBJ1-2): DTGVSQNPRHKITKRGQNVTFRCDPISEHNRLYWYRQTLGQGPEFLTYFQNEAQLEKSRLLSDRFSAERPKGSFSTLEIQRTEQGDSAMYLCASSLSGGDGYTFGSGTRLTVV.

This clonotype has a handful of counts. The chain employs TRBV4-1 and TRBJ1-4; the D is unclear. The CDR3 sequence is 14 residues long. Germline V CDR1 and CDR2: MGHRA, YSYEKL. V lost 0 bases, J lost 8 bases, and 10 bases lay in between. CDR3 region: CASSQDKAWEKLFF. CDR3 DNA sequence: TGCGCCAGCAGCCAAGATAAGGCTTGGGAAAAACTGTTTTTT.

CDR3 residues: CASSQEDRGLGTEAFF. The DNA for the CDR3 is TGCGCCAGCAGCCAAGAGGACAGGGGGCTGGGTACTGAAGCTTTCTTT. V is TRBV4-1 and J is TRBJ1-1; 11 nucleotides line up with TRBD1. CDR1 MGHRA and CDR2 YSYEKL come from the germline V gene. The CDR3 is 16 amino acids. V was clipped by 0 bases and J by 5 bases; unmatched bases: 5.

This clonotype occurred a few times. The J gene is TRBJ1-2, the V gene TRBV7-6, with a weak D call TRBD1 (5 bases). Trimming removed 1 base from V and 0 bases from J, with 12 bases in between. The length of the CDR3 is 16 residues. Germline-derived CDR1 and CDR2 are SGHVS and FNYEAQ. As DNA, the CDR3 is TGTGCCAGCAGCTTAGGGTCAACAGGACCTAACTATGGCTACACCTTC. It translates to CASSLGSTGPNYGYTF.

J is TRBJ2-5 and V is TRBV15; the D gene could be TRBD1 or TRBD2 (5 bases each). Per germline, CDR1 LNHNV and CDR2 YYDKDF (reference sequence). The CDR3 consists of 19 residues. Trimming shortened V by 0 bases and J by 2 bases, and 22 bases separated the two germline ends. The CDR3: CATSRDGTKPFRGQETQYF. DNA for the CDR3: TGTGCCACCAGCAGAGATGGGACGAAGCCGTTCCGTGGGCAAGAGACCCAGTACTTC.

The V call is TRBV7-9, the J call TRBJ2-1, with a weak D call TRBD1 (6 bases). Trimming pared 6 bases from V and 4 bases from J, leaving 19 bases between. The CDR3 is 16 residues long. Per the germline V gene, CDR1 is SEHNR and CDR2 is FQNEAQ (reference sequence). The CDR3 reads CASSPDSVSRYNEQFF. The CDR3 DNA follows: TGTGCCAGCAGTCCGGACAGCGTTAGCCGATACAATGAGCAGTTCTTC.

This clonotype was counted only a few times. This chain uses TRBV7-2 with TRBJ1-3, with TRBD1 matching over 8 bases. The germline CDR1 and CDR2 sequences are SGHTA and FQGNSA. There are 18 residues in the CDR3. After removal of 5 bases from V and 4 bases from J, the junction contained 16 bases not matched to a gene. DNA for the CDR3: TGTGCCAGCAGCACCTTTGATGTCGGACAGGGAGACGGAAACACCATATATTTT. This gives the protein CASSTFDVGQGDGNTIYF.

The chain links TRBV6-6 to TRBJ2-6; D is possibly TRBD2 (6 bases). Germline CDR1 reads MNHNY; CDR2 reads SVGAGI (reference sequence). The V end lost 2 bases, the J end lost 4 bases, and 12 bases lay between the germline ends. This CDR3 is built from 16 residues. CDR3 in DNA: TGTGCCAGCAGTTACACAGCAGGAGGGGGGGCCAACGTCCTGACTTTC. Amino acid sequence: CASSYTAGGGANVLTF.

This clonotype was observed many times. V is TRBV12-3 or TRBV12-4 and J is TRBJ2-7; D is perhaps TRBD1 or TRBD2 (5 bases each). The CDR3 runs 12 residues. The germline V and J ends were trimmed by 6 bases and 9 bases, with 15 bases remaining between them. The CDR3 reads CASSPGTGWQYF. CDR3 nucleotide sequence: TGTGCCAGCAGCCCCGGGACGGGGTGGCAGTACTTC.

This clonotype was seen a few times. The chain is built from TRBV12-3 or TRBV12-4 and TRBJ1-2; the match to TRBD1 covers 7 bases. V was pared by 6 bases and J by 4 bases, with 2 bases of the junction left unmatched. The CDR3 is 12 amino acids. The CDR3 loop reads CASRTGPYGYTF. In nucleotides, the CDR3 is TGTGCCAGCAGGACAGGGCCCTATGGCTACACCTTC.

The chain combines TRBV2 with TRBJ1-1; D is uncertain. The CDR3 covers 11 residues. Germline V gene sequence: CDR1 SNHLY, CDR2 FYNNEI. V was cut by 8 bases and J by 11 bases, with 15 bases left in between. CDR3 sequence (DNA): TGTGCCAGCCCTAATGGAGGGCAGGCTTTCTTT. Its protein product is CASPNGGQAFF. Full variable domain (outside the CDR3, taken from reference TRBV2 and TRBJ1-1): EPEVTQTPSHQVTQMGQEVILRCVPISNHLYFYWYRQILGQKVEFLVSFYNNEISEKSEIFDDQFSVERPDGSNFTLKIRSTKLEDSAMYFCASPNGGQAFFGQGTRLTVV.

This clonotype has a handful of counts. The chain couples TRBV7-8 to TRBJ1-2; 7 positions agree with TRBD1. The length of the CDR3 is 19 residues. Trimming took 0 bases from V and 5 from J; bases not matched to a gene: 18. Germline CDR1 is SGHVS and CDR2 is FQNEAQ. CDR3 amino acids: CASSLAPGRGRREGYGYTF. The CDR3 bases are TGTGCCAGCAGCTTAGCGCCCGGGAGGGGGCGCAGGGAAGGGTATGGCTACACCTTC.

This clonotype has more than one count but fewer than ten. This chain joins TRBV5-5 and TRBJ1-4; possibly TRBD1 for D (5 bases). V dropped 2 bases and J dropped 6 bases, with 14 bases sitting between them. The CDR3 length is 15 residues. Germline V gene lookup returns CDR1 SGHKS and CDR2 YYEKEE (reference sequence). The CDR3 bases are TGTGCCAGCAGCTTAATCGGCAGGGATGATGAAAAACTGTTTTTT. Residues: CASSLIGRDDEKLFF. The full variable domain, rest sourced from reference TRBV5-5 and TRBJ1-4, is DAGVTQSPTHLIKTRGQQVTLRCSPISGHKSVSWYQQVLGQGPQFIFQYYEKEERGRGNFPDRFSARQFPNYSSELNVNALLLGDSALYLCASSLIGRDDEKLFFGSGTQLSVL.

In its sample, this clonotype was seen a few times. The gene calls are TRBV7-2 and TRBJ1-2; no firm D call. Germline V CDR1 and CDR2: SGHTA, FQGNSA. Trimming cost V 5 bases and J 3 bases, with 10 bases left between them. The CDR3 covers 13 residues. The CDR3 here is CASSQGSHYGYTF. DNA of the CDR3: TGTGCCAGCAGCCAAGGTAGCCACTATGGCTACACCTTC.

This chain uses TRBV4-1 with TRBJ2-5; D might be TRBD2 (6 bases). V shed 4 bases and J shed 5 bases, with 14 bases lying between them. The CDR3 has 14 amino acids. Germline lookup yields CDR1 MGHRA and CDR2 YSYEKL. This chain's CDR3 is CASSPAAGMETQYF. In DNA form, the CDR3 reads TGCGCCAGCAGCCCAGCGGCGGGGATGGAGACCCAGTACTTC.

This clonotype was found a few times. Germline and junction disagree at one end, which may indicate a read error. The chain uses TRBV5-3 and TRBJ2-3, with 7 nucleotides matching TRBD2. TRBV5-3 is an open reading frame whose function is uncertain. This CDR3 contains 15 residues. DNA for the CDR3: TGTGCCAGCAGCTTGGGACGGGAGGCGCAAGATACGCAGTATTTT. It codes for CASSLGREAQDTQYF.

The chain recombines TRBV7-2 with TRBJ2-5; D remains unclear. The CDR3 covers 13 residues. Germline loops: CDR1 SGHTA, CDR2 FQGNSA. With 1 base removed from V and 0 bases from J, the gap between germline ends came to 3 bases. Here the CDR3 reads CASSLGYQETQYF. In nucleotides, the CDR3 is TGTGCCAGCAGCTTAGGGTACCAAGAGACCCAGTACTTC.

The CDR3 DNA reads as TGTGCCAGCAGCGAGGCGGGGAAATATATCTACGAGCAGTACTTC. It specifies CASSEAGKYIYEQYF. The V call is TRBV7-9, the J call TRBJ2-7, with D maybe TRBD2 (6 bases). CDR1 and CDR2 (germline): SEHNR, FQNEAQ (reference sequence). The CDR3 sequence is 15 residues long. V was trimmed by 5 bases and J by 3 bases, leaving 17 bases between them.

The gene calls are TRBV7-6 and TRBJ2-3; perhaps TRBD2 as D (5 bases). Germline V CDR1 and CDR2: SGHVS, FNYEAQ. The length of the CDR3 is 13 residues. V was trimmed by 5 bases and J by 0 bases, leaving 6 bases between them. DNA of the CDR3: TGTGCCAGCAGCCCGGGGAGCACAGATACGCAGTATTTT. Its translation is CASSPGSTDTQYF.

The table lists this clonotype with a few counts. This chain connects TRBV6-2 or TRBV6-3 to TRBJ1-2, with D possibly TRBD1 on 5 matching bases. Germline-derived CDR1 and CDR2 are MNHEY and SVGEGT. This CDR3 contains 12 residues. V lost 7 bases to trimming and J lost 5 bases, with 11 bases between them. In nucleotides, the CDR3 is TGTGCCAGCACAGATGGGGGGTATGGCTACACCTTC. Amino acid sequence: CASTDGGYGYTF.

In its sample, this clonotype was seen a few times. The chain has TRBV7-3 and TRBJ1-2; weak D call: TRBD1 (5 bases). CDR1 and CDR2 (germline): SGHTA, FQGTGA. The CDR3 extends over 13 amino acids. Deletions cut 5 bases from V and 6 bases from J, with 13 bases between. The CDR3 sequence is CASSPGTRHGYTF. CDR3 nucleotide sequence: TGTGCCAGCAGCCCAGGGACTCGGCATGGCTACACCTTC.

This clonotype was detected a few times. V usage is TRBV11-2 and J usage is TRBJ2-1; a possible D gene is TRBD2 (5 bases). CDR1 is SGHAT and CDR2 is FQNNGV in the germline V gene. The V gene lost 5 bases and the J gene lost 10 bases, with 9 bases spanning the gap. This CDR3 spans 11 amino acids. The CDR3 is CASSLAMEQFF. CDR3 nucleotide sequence: TGTGCCAGCAGCCTAGCAATGGAGCAGTTCTTC. Full variable domain (rest looked up from reference TRBV11-2 and TRBJ2-1): EAGVAQSPRYKIIEKRQSVAFWCNPISGHATLYWYQQILGQGPKLLIQFQNNGVVDDSQLPKDRFSAERLKGVDSTLKIQPAKLEDSAVYLCASSLAMEQFFGPGTRLTVL.